This TCR beta chain was recovered during a study of blood T cell repertoires in COVID-19. Whole-study context: Samples of COVID-19 (acute and convalescent) were obtained from the United States, Italy and Spain. T cells, B-cell-depleted T cells, or PBMCs provided the cDNA or gDNA that served as material.

The CDR3 runs 15 residues. Germline CDR1 SNHLY, CDR2 FYNNEI. V gave up 5 bases and J gave up 0 bases; unmatched junction bases: 3. Original analysis: Amplifying reference gene primers gave estimates of nucleated cell counts. The data were produced by immunoSEQ multiplex PCR, yet TCRdb's version contains in-frame clones alone and is incomplete. Clone size and the V and J calls come from that table; the DNA yielded D and trimming. This repertoire shows approximately 150,000 clones, around 87% found once; its top ten account for 35% to 40%. Specimen: peripheral blood. The V gene is TRBV2, the J gene TRBJ2-1; 8 nucleotides line up with TRBD2. The receptor was derived from a man aged 50-60 years who had recovered from COVID-19. DNA of the CDR3: TGTGCCAGCAGTACTAGCGGCAGCTCCTACAATGAGCAGTTCTTC. Translating gives CASSTSGSSYNEQFF. Drawing the rest from reference TRBV2 and TRBJ2-1, the complete variable domain is EPEVTQTPSHQVTQMGQEVILRCVPISNHLYFYWYRQILGQKVEFLVSFYNNEISEKSEIFDDQFSVERPDGSNFTLKIRSTKLEDSAMYFCASSTSGSSYNEQFFGPGTRLTVL.